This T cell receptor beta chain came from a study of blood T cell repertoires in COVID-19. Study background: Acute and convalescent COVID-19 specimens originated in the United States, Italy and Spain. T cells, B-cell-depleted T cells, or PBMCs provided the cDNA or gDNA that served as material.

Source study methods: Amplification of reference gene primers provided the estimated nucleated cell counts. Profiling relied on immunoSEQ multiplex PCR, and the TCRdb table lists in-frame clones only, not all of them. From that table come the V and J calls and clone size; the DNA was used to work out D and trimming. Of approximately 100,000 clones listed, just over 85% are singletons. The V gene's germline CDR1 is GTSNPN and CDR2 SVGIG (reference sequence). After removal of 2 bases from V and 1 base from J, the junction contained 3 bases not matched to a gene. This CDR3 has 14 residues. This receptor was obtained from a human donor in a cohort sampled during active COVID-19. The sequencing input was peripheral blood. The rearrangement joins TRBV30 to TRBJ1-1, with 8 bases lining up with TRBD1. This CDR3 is CAWSMGTGNTEAFF. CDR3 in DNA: TGTGCCTGGAGTATGGGGACAGGGAACACTGAAGCTTTCTTT.